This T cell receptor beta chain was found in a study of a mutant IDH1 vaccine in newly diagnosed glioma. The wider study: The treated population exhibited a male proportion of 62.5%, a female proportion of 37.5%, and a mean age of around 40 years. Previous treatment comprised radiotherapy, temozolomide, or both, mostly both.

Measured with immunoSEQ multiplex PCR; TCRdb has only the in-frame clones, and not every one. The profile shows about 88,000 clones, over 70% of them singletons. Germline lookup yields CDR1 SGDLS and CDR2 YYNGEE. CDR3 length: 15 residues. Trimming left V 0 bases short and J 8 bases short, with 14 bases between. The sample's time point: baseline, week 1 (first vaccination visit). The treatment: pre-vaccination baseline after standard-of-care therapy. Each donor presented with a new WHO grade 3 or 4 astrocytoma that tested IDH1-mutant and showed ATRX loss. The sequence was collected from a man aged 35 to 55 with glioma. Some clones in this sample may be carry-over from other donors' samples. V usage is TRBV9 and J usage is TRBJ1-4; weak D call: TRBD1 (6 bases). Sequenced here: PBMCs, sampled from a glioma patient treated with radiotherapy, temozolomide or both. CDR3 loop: CASSVEGGIGEKLFF. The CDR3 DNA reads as TGTGCCAGCAGCGTAGAGGGGGGGATCGGGGAAAAACTGTTTTTT.